The text below deals with one T cell receptor beta chain. What it recognizes is unknown. The record originates from a study of T cell responses to AZD1222 COVID-19 vaccine. Across the whole study: Analysis merged second doses at about 4 or about 12 weeks. Study-level points and caveats: Spike was spanned by vaccine-associated CD4 TCRs, with dominance at 160-218 and 743-854. Only a handful of AZD1222 recipients, more than 5 in all, had baseline seropositivity. Repertoires were sampled only after the peak T cell response.

Sequencing used immunoSEQ multiplex PCR; TCRdb keeps in-frame clones, though not all of them. In the table there are tens of thousands of clones, roughly 87% of which are singletons. The CDR3 spans 16 residues. The V end lost 4 bases, the J end lost 3 bases, and 18 bases lay between the germline ends. Germline-derived CDR1 and CDR2 are MNHNS and SASEGT. The sequences come from peripheral blood, collected on day 0 of AZD1222 vaccination. This receptor was taken from an adult in good health. V is TRBV6-1 and J is TRBJ1-1, with D uncertain. In DNA, the CDR3 is TGTGCCAGCAGTGCGGCTCGTACGACACGTCACACTGAAGCTTTCTTT. Amino acids: CASSAARTTRHTEAFF.